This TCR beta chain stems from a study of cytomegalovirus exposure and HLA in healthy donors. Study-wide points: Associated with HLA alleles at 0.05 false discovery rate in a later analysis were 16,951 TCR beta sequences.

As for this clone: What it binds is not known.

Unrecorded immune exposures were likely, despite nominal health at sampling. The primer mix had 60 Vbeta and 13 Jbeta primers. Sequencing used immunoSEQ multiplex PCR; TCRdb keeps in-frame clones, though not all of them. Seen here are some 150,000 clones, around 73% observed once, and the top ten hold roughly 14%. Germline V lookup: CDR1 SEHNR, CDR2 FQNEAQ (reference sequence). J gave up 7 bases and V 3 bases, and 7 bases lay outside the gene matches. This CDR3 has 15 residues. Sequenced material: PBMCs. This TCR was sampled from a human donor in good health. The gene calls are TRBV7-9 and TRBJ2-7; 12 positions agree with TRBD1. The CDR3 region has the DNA TGTGCCAGCAGCTTTCCGGGACAGGGGGCTGTTGAGCAGTACTTC. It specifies CASSFPGQGAVEQYF.